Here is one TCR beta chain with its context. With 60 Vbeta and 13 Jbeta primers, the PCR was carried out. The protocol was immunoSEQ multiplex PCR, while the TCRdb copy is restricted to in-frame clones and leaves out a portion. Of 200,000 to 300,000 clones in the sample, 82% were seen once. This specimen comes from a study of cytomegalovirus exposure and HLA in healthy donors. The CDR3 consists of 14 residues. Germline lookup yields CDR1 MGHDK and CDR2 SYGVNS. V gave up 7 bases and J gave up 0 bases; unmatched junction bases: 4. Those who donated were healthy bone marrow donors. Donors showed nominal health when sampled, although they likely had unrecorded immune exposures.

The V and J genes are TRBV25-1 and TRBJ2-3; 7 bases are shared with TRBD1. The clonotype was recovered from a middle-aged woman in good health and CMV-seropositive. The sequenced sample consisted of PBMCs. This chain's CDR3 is CASMKGQSTDTQYF. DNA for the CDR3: TGTGCCAGCATGAAGGGACAGAGCACAGATACGCAGTATTTT.